The present TCR beta chain was sequenced within a study of blood T cell repertoires in COVID-19. Across the study: Sites in the United States, Italy and Spain provided acute and convalescent COVID-19 samples. The cDNA or gDNA used as material had been derived from T cells, B-cell-depleted T cells, or PBMCs.

Per the authors' pipeline: Reference gene primers were amplified, and this amplification served to estimate nucleated cell counts. Using immunoSEQ multiplex PCR, the repertoire was profiled, and TCRdb retains in-frame clones only, with some absent. V, J and clone size are taken as reported in that table, and D and trimming were inferred from the DNA itself. The repertoire has under 200,000 clones, 75% to 85% of them found once; the top ten carry around 8%. Trimming shortened V by 4 bases and J by 3 bases, and 15 bases separated the two germline ends. The CDR3 loop spans 16 amino acids. Germline lookup yields CDR1 MNHNY and CDR2 SVGAGI (reference sequence). This clone has just one count. While infection was still active, Seattle patients were enrolled and then followed longitudinally.

Sample: peripheral blood. This chain links TRBV6-6 with TRBJ1-4, with D possibly being TRBD1 (6 bases). This sequence originates from a woman aged 60-75 years with COVID-19, enrolled during active disease. The CDR3 coding sequence is TGTGCCAGCAGTTCCCAGGGGACGTGGGCTAATGAAAAACTGTTTTTT. It codes for CASSSQGTWANEKLFF.